This TCR beta chain is from a study of technical replicates of blood from a few donors. Deletions cut 10 bases from V and 8 bases from J, with 11 bases between. Per germline, CDR1 MDHEN and CDR2 SYDVKM. This CDR3 is 11 amino acids long. Profiled with immunoSEQ multiplex PCR; TCRdb holds only in-frame clones, not every one. Found here are 70,000 to 85,000 clones, just under 97% of them singletons; the top ten hold approximately 0.22%. Sequences were obtained from T cells isolated from PBMCs. The TCR sequence derives from a human donor in good health. The rearrangement uses TRBV28 and TRBJ1-4; tentatively, D is TRBD1 (5 bases). The CDR3 DNA reads TGTGCCACCGGGGGTTGGGAAAAACTGTTTTTT. The encoded protein is CATGGWEKLFF. The whole variable domain, filled in from reference TRBV28 and TRBJ1-4, reads DVKVTQSSRYLVKRTGEKVFLECVQDMDHENMFWYRQDPGLGLRLIYFSYDVKMKEKGDIPEGYSVSREKKERFSLILESASTNQTSMYLCATGGWEKLFFGSGTQLSVL.